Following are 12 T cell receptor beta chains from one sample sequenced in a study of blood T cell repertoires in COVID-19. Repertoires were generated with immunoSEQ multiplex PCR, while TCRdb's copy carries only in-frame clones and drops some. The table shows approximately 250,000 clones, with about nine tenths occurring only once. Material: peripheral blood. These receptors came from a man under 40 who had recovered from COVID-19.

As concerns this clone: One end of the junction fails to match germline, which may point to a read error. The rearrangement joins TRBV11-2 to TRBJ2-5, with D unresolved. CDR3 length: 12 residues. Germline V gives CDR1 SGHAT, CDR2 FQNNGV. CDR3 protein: CASRFIRGTQYF. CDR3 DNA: TGTGCCAGCCGCTTCATCAGAGGGACCCAGTACTTC.

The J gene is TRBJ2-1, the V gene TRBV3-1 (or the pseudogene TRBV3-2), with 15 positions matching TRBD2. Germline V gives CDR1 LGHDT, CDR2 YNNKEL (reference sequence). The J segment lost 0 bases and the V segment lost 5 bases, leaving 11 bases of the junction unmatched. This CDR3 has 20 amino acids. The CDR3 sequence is CASSDRSGTSGGSSYNEQFF. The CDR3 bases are TGTGCCAGCAGCGACCGATCCGGGACTAGCGGGGGGAGCTCCTACAATGAGCAGTTCTTC.

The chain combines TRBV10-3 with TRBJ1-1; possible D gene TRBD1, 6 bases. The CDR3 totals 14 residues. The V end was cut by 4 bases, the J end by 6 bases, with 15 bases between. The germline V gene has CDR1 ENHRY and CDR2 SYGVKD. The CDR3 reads CAISGPQGSAEAFF. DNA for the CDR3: TGTGCCATCAGTGGACCACAGGGTAGCGCTGAAGCTTTCTTT.

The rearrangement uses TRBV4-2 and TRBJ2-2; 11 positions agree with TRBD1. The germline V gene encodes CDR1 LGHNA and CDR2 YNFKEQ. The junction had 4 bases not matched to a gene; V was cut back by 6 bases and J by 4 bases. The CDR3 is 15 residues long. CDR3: CASRRTGGLTGELFF. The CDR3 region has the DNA TGTGCCAGCAGGCGGACAGGGGGCCTCACCGGGGAGCTGTTTTTT.

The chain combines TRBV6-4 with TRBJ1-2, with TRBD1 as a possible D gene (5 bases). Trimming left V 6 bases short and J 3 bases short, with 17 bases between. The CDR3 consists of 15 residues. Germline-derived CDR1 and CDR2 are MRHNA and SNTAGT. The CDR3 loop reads CASSPDWSGDYGYTF. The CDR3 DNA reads TGTGCCAGCAGCCCCGATTGGTCGGGGGACTATGGCTACACCTTC.

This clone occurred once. CDR3 sequence reads: CASSPRGAHNEQFF. The CDR3 nucleotides read TGTGCCAGCAGCCCCCGGGGGGCCCACAATGAGCAGTTCTTC. The V call is TRBV9, the J call TRBJ2-1, with D perhaps matching TRBD2 (7 bases). Germline CDR1 SGDLS, CDR2 YYNGEE. The CDR3 is 14 residues long. The germline V and J ends were trimmed by 4 bases and 5 bases, with 13 bases remaining between them.

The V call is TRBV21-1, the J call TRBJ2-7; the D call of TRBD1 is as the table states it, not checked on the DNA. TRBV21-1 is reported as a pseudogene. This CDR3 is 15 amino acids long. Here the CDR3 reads CASSIRDRGPYEQYF. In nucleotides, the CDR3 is TGTGCCAGCAGCATCCGGGACAGGGGCCCTTACGAGCAGTACTTC.

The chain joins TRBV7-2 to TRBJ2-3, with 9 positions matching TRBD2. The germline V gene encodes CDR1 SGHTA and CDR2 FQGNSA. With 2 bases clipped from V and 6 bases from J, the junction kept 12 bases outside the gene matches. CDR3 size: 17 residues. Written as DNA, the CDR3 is TGTGCCAGCAGCTTATTTCGGCGGGGGGGCGGGATGGATACGCAGTATTTT. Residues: CASSLFRRGGGMDTQYF. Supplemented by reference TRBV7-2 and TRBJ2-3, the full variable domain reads GAGVSQSPSNKVTEKGKDVELRCDPISGHTALYWYRQSLGQGLEFLIYFQGNSAPDKSGLPSDRFSAERTGGSVSTLTIQRTQQEDSAVYLCASSLFRRGGGMDTQYFGPGTRLTVL.

CDR3 sequence (DNA): TGTGCCAGCACCCTCGGACGGGGGGGCCTTTCTGGAAACACCATATATTTT. This sequence encodes CASTLGRGGLSGNTIYF. The chain couples TRBV3-1 (or the pseudogene TRBV3-2) to TRBJ1-3; D perhaps matches TRBD1 (6 bases). In germline, CDR1 is LGHDT, CDR2 YNNKEL (reference sequence). The V and J ends lost 7 bases and 1 base respectively, with 20 bases between them. The CDR3 extends over 17 amino acids.

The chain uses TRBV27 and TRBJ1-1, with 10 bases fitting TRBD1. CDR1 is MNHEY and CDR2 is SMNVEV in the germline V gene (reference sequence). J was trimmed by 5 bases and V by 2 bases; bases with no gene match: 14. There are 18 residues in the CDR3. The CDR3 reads CASSLRRGTGVVWTEAFF. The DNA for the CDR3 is TGTGCCAGCAGTTTACGTAGGGGGACAGGGGTTGTGTGGACTGAAGCTTTCTTT.

The CDR3 sequence: CASSLAWTERYSAKNIQYF. The DNA of the CDR3 is TGTGCCAGCAGCTTGGCTTGGACAGAAAGATACAGTGCCAAAAACATTCAGTACTTC. The rearrangement uses TRBV5-8 and TRBJ2-4, with D perhaps matching TRBD1 (6 bases). Trimming pared 0 bases from V and 1 base from J, leaving 20 bases between. The CDR3 sequence is 19 residues long. Germline V CDR1 and CDR2: SGHTS, YDEGEE.

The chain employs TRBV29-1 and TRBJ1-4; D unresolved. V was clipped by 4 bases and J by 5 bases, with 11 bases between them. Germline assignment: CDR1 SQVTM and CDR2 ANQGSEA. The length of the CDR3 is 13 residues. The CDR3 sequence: CSVGSESNEKLFF. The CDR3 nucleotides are TGCAGCGTTGGGAGCGAATCCAATGAAAAACTGTTTTTT.